Listed below are T cell receptor beta chains from one sample, sequenced in a study of blood T cell repertoires in COVID-19. The assay was immunoSEQ multiplex PCR, and TCRdb's table has in-frame clones only and misses some. The sample shows around 46,000 clones, approximately 88% of them seen only once. Sequencing was carried out using peripheral blood. The origin of the receptors is a man between 65 and 79 years old with acute or convalescent COVID-19. The CDR3 runs from the conserved cysteine through the conserved F or W. Each record gives: J gene, CDR3 length, D gene, clone size, V gene, CDR3 protein, CDR3 DNA. D genes are given only for firm matches. Not every row has a clone size; where given, it reads once, few, many or a size class.

TRBJ1-2,14,TRBD1,NA,TRBV3-1/TRBV3-2,CASSQAGGVYGYTF,TGTGCCAGCAGCCAAGCAGGGGGCGTCTATGGCTACACCTTC
TRBJ1-1,15,TRBD1,NA,TRBV27,CASSPRTGRRTEAFF,TGTGCCAGCAGTCCGCGGACAGGACGAAGGACTGAAGCTTTCTTT
TRBJ2-1,16,NA,once,TRBV7-9,CASSLVSGLKGNEQFF,TGTGCCAGCAGCTTAGTTTCAGGGTTGAAGGGTAATGAGCAGTTCTTC
TRBJ2-7,19,TRBD1,NA,TRBV11-2,CASSSRAGTGGFSSYEQYF,TGTGCCAGCAGCTCCCGGGCCGGGACAGGGGGTTTTAGCTCCTACGAGCAGTACTTC
TRBJ1-3,14,NA,NA,TRBV2,CASSEDSSGNTIYF,TGTGCCAGCAGTGAGGACAGTTCTGGAAACACCATATATTTT
TRBJ2-1,15,TRBD1,NA,TRBV27,CASSPLQGFGNEQFF,TGTGCCAGCAGTCCGCTACAGGGGTTTGGCAATGAGCAGTTCTTC
TRBJ1-2,13,NA,few,TRBV6-5,CASSPDSGYGYTF,TGTGCCAGCAGTCCGGACTCGGGCTATGGCTACACCTTC
TRBJ1-2,15,TRBD1,once,TRBV28,CASSSSGQGKDGYTF,TGTGCCAGCAGTTCCTCCGGACAGGGGAAGGATGGCTACACCTTC
TRBJ1-1,16,TRBD1,NA,TRBV18,CASFEDRRPINTEAFF,TGTGCCAGCTTCGAGGACAGGCGGCCTATAAACACTGAAGCTTTCTTT
TRBJ2-7,13,NA,NA,TRBV5-6,CASSLGVVYEQYF,TGTGCCAGCAGCTTGGGTGTAGTCTACGAGCAGTACTTC
TRBJ2-6,17,NA,NA,TRBV4-2,CASSQERKSSGANVLTF,TGTGCCAGCAGCCAAGAAAGAAAGAGCTCTGGGGCCAACGTCCTGACTTTC
TRBJ2-7,15,TRBD2,NA,TRBV18,CASSLGLAGAYEQYF,TGTGCCAGCTCACTTGGACTAGCGGGGGCCTACGAGCAGTACTTC
TRBJ2-7,14,NA,NA,TRBV7-2,CASSLDGRTDEQYF,TGTGCCAGCAGCTTAGACGGGAGAACCGACGAGCAGTACTTC
TRBJ2-5,14,NA,NA,TRBV19,CASSMEAGEETQYF,TGTGCCAGTAGTATGGAGGCAGGGGAAGAGACCCAGTACTTC
TRBJ2-5,13,NA,NA,TRBV19,CASSQGGRETQYF,TGTGCCAGTAGTCAGGGGGGCCGGGAGACCCAGTACTTC
TRBJ2-3,16,NA,NA,TRBV18,CASSPLQTGSTDTQYF,TGTGCCAGCTCACCACTGCAAACGGGGAGCACAGATACGCAGTATTTT
TRBJ2-2,15,NA,NA,TRBV7-7,CASSLDSGNTGELFF,TGTGCCAGCAGCCTGGACAGCGGAAACACCGGGGAGCTGTTTTTT
TRBJ1-1,14,NA,NA,TRBV9,CASSVGGQNTEAFF,TGTGCCAGCAGCGTAGGGGGACAAAACACTGAAGCTTTCTTT
TRBJ1-2,13,TRBD1,NA,TRBV9,CASSVADRVGYTF,TGTGCCAGCAGCGTAGCGGACAGGGTTGGCTACACCTTC
TRBJ2-2,17,NA,NA,TRBV5-1,CASSLGPTRTNTGELFF,TGCGCCAGCAGCTTGGGGCCGACGCGGACGAACACCGGGGAGCTGTTTTTT
TRBJ1-1,15,NA,NA,TRBV14,CASSRPGLSNTEAFF,TGTGCCAGCAGCCGACCGGGACTCTCGAACACTGAAGCTTTCTTT
TRBJ1-1,11,NA,once,TRBV10-3,CAIRGAGGAFF,TGTGCCATCCGGGGAGCGGGGGGAGCTTTCTTT
TRBJ1-1,15,TRBD1,NA,TRBV6-2/TRBV6-3,CASSSGTGRDSEAFF,TGTGCCAGCAGTTCCGGGACAGGGCGGGATAGTGAAGCTTTCTTT
TRBJ1-6,16,TRBD1,NA,TRBV5-1,CASSLATGAPDSPLHF,TGCGCCAGCAGCTTGGCCACAGGGGCGCCTGATTCACCCCTCCACTTT
TRBJ2-1,11,NA,NA,TRBV2,CASSMGGEQFF,TGTGCCAGCAGCATGGGGGGTGAGCAGTTCTTC
TRBJ1-6,16,NA,NA,TRBV30,CAWSVPGSSYNSPLHF,TGTGCCTGGAGTGTACCGGGGAGCTCCTATAATTCACCCCTCCACTTT
TRBJ2-6,15,NA,NA,TRBV7-9,CASSMDISGANVLTF,TGTGCCAGCAGCATGGACATCTCTGGGGCCAACGTCCTGACTTTC
TRBJ2-7,14,NA,NA,TRBV30,CAWSPRTGFYEQYF,TGTGCCTGGAGCCCCCGGACTGGCTTTTACGAGCAGTACTTC
TRBJ1-5,14,NA,NA,TRBV20-1,CSASYGQSNQPQHF,TGCAGTGCTAGTTACGGACAGAGCAATCAGCCCCAGCATTTT
TRBJ2-4,14,TRBD2,NA,TRBV5-1,CASSFGGAQNIQYF,TGCGCCAGCAGCTTCGGGGGGGCCCAAAACATTCAGTACTTC
TRBJ1-1,13,TRBD1,NA,TRBV12-3/TRBV12-4,CASSLPGQVEAFF,TGTGCCAGCAGTTTACCCGGACAGGTTGAAGCTTTCTTT
TRBJ2-3,17,TRBD2,NA,TRBV5-8,CASSLAVTGGLTDTQYF,TGTGCCAGCAGCTTGGCCGTAACGGGGGGGCTAACAGATACGCAGTATTTT
TRBJ1-4,15,TRBD1,NA,TRBV4-1,CASSQITGAIEKLFF,TGCGCCAGCAGCCAAATTACAGGGGCGATAGAAAAACTGTTTTTT
TRBJ2-3,14,NA,NA,TRBV11-3,CASSPSSYTDTQYF,TGTGCCAGCAGCCCTAGCAGTTACACAGATACGCAGTATTTT
TRBJ1-5,18,NA,NA,TRBV11-2,CASSSGLPVGYSNQPQHF,TGTGCCAGCAGTTCGGGACTCCCGGTAGGTTATAGCAATCAGCCCCAGCATTTT
TRBJ1-6,16,TRBD1,NA,TRBV11-2,CASRRDRGRNNSPLHF,TGTGCCAGCAGACGGGACAGGGGGCGTAATAATTCACCCCTCCACTTT
TRBJ2-2,15,NA,NA,TRBV27,CASSFSRSSTGELFF,TGTGCCAGCAGTTTTTCGCGATCGAGCACCGGGGAGCTGTTTTTT
TRBJ2-1,14,NA,NA,TRBV10-3,CAISVQGSSSEQFF,TGTGCCATCAGTGTCCAGGGATCATCCAGTGAGCAGTTCTTC
TRBJ1-2,13,TRBD1,NA,TRBV7-8,CASSSRQGRGYTF,TGTGCCAGCAGCTCTCGACAGGGGAGAGGCTACACCTTC
TRBJ2-2,16,NA,NA,TRBV29-1,CSARPGTDGITGELFF,TGCAGCGCCCGGCCGGGGACTGACGGTATCACCGGGGAGCTGTTTTTT
TRBJ2-7,16,TRBD1,NA,TRBV5-1,CASSSPGTGQPYEQYF,TGCGCCAGCAGCTCACCTGGGACAGGTCAACCCTACGAGCAGTACTTC
TRBJ2-2,16,NA,NA,TRBV5-5,CASSFTGLPNTGELFF,TGTGCCAGCAGCTTCACGGGTCTACCGAACACCGGGGAGCTGTTTTTT
TRBJ1-2,15,TRBD1,NA,TRBV5-4,CASSTRQGSPRGYTF,TGTGCCAGCAGCACTAGACAGGGCTCCCCGAGAGGCTACACCTTC
TRBJ1-1,18,NA,NA,TRBV27,CASSSYMGPEFMNTEAFF,TGTGCCAGCAGTTCATACATGGGGCCCGAATTTATGAACACTGAAGCTTTCTTT
TRBJ2-7,14,TRBD2,NA,TRBV7-9,CASSFGGSSYEQYF,TGTGCCAGCAGCTTTGGCGGGAGCTCCTACGAGCAGTACTTC
TRBJ2-5,13,NA,NA,TRBV18,CASSPSVRETQYF,TGTGCCAGCTCACCCAGCGTCCGAGAGACCCAGTACTTC
TRBJ2-5,16,TRBD2,NA,TRBV5-8,CASSAHGLADQETQYF,TGTGCCAGCAGCGCCCACGGACTAGCGGACCAAGAGACCCAGTACTTC
TRBJ1-1,13,TRBD1,NA,TRBV18,CASSPSGGTEAFF,TGTGCCAGCTCACCCTCAGGGGGCACTGAAGCTTTCTTT